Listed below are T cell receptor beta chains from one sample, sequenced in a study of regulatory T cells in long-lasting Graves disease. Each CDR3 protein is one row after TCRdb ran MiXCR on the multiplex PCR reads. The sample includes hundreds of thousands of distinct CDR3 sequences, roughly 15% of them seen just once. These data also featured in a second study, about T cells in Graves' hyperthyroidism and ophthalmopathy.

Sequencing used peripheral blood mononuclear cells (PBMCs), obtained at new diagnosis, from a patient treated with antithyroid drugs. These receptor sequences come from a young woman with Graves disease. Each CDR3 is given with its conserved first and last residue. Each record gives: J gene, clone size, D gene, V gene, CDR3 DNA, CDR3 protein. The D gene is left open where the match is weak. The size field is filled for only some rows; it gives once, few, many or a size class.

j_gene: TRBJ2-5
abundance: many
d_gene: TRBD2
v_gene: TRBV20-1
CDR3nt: TGCAGTGCAGAGCGGGAGGCCCGTTTAGAGACCCAGTACTTC
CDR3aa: CSAEREARLETQYF

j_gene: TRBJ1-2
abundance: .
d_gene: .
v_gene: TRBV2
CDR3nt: TGTGCCAGCAGTGGACTTGGACGGTGGTACACCTTC
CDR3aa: CASSGLGRWYTF

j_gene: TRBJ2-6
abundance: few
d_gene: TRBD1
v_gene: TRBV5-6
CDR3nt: TGTGCCAGCAGCTGGGGACAGACATTCTCTGGGGCCAACGTCCTGACTTTC
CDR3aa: CASSWGQTFSGANVLTF

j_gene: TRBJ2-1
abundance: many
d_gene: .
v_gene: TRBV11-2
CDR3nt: TGTGCCAGCAGCAGACTCTCGAATGAGCAGTTCTTC
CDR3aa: CASSRLSNEQFF

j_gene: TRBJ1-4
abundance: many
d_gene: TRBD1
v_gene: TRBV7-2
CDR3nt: TGTGCCAGCAGCTCAAGACAGGGAACCTTTGAAAAACTGTTTTTT
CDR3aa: CASSSRQGTFEKLFF

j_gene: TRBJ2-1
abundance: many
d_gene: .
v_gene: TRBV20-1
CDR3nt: TGCAGTGCCCCCCCCCGGGGGAGCTCCTACAATGAGCAGTTCTTC
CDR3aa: CSAPPRGSSYNEQFF

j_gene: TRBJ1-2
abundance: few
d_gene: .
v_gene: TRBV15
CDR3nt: TGTGCCACCAGGTCCGGACAGAGCTCACGCTACACCTTC
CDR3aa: CATRSGQSSRYTF

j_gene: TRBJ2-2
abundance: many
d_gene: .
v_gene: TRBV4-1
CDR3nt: TGCGCCAGCAGCCAAGCGGGAAGACCCGGGGAGCTGTTTTTT
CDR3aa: CASSQAGRPGELFF

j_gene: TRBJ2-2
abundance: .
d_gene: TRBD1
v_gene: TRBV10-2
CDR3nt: TGCGCCAGCAGTCGAGGACAGGCCGGGGAGCTGTTTTTT
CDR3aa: CASSRGQAGELFF

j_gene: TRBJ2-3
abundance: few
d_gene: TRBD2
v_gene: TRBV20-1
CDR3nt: TGCAGTGCTAGAGATCAACTAGCGGGAGCTAGAGATACGCAGTATTTT
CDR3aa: CSARDQLAGARDTQYF

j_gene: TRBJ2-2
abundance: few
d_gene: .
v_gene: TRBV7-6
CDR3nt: TGTGCCAGCAGCTTAGCGCAGATTGGCGGGGAGCTGTTTTTT
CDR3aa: CASSLAQIGGELFF

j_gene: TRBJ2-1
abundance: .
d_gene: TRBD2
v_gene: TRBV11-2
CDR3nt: TGTGCCAGCAGCGCCGGGACTAGCGGGGGGCCTAATGAGCAGTTCTTC
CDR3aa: CASSAGTSGGPNEQFF

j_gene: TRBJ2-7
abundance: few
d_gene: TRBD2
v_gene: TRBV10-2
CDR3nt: TGCGCCAGCAGTGATCCCGGGACTAGCGGGAGAGGGGCCTACGAGCAGTACTTC
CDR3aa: CASSDPGTSGRGAYEQYF

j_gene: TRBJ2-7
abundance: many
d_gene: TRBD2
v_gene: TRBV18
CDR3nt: TGTGCCAGCTCACCGGGACTAGCGACCTACGAGCAGTACTTC
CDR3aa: CASSPGLATYEQYF

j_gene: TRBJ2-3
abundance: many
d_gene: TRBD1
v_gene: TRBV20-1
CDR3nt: TGCAGTGCTAGACTGACACCGGGACAGGTGGACACAGATACGCAGTATTTT
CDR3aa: CSARLTPGQVDTDTQYF

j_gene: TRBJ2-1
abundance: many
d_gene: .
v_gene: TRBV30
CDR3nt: TGTGCCTGGACTCGGGGAAACTACAATGAGCAGTTCTTC
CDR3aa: CAWTRGNYNEQFF

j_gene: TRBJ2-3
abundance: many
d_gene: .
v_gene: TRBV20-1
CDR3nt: TGCAGTGCTAAGAGCGGGAGCACAGATACGCAGTATTTT
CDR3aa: CSAKSGSTDTQYF

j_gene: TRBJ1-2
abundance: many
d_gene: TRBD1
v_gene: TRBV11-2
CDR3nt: TGTGCCAGCACCCTTATGGGGACAGGGGTCGGTGGCTACACCTTC
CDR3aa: CASTLMGTGVGGYTF

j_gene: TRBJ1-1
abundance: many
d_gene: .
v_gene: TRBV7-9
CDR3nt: TGTGCCAGCAGCCGGCATGGGGCCACTGAAGCTTTCTTT
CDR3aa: CASSRHGATEAFF

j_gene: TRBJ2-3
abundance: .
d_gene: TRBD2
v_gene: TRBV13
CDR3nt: TGTGCCAGCAGCTCCCCCCGGGAGGGCCTCGTCGGAGATACGCAGTATTTT
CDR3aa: CASSSPREGLVGDTQYF

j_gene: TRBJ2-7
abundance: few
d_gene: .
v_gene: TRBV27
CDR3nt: TGTGCCAGCAGGTTGACAGGCAGGGGCTACGAGCAGTACTTC
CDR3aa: CASRLTGRGYEQYF

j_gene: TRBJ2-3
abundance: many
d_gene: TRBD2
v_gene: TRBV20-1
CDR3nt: TGCAGTGCTCATAGCGGGAGGGCCGGAGCAGATACGCAGTATTTT
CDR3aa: CSAHSGRAGADTQYF

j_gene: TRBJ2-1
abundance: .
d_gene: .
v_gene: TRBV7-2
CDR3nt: TGTGCCAGCAGCTTAGCGATTAATGAGCAGTTCTTC
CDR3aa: CASSLAINEQFF

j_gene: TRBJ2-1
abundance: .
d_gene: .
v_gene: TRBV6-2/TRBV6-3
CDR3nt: TGTGCCAGCGCAGCAGGGAACTACAATGAGCAGTTCTTC
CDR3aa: CASAAGNYNEQFF

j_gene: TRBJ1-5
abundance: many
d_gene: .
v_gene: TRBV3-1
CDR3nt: TGTGCCAGCAGCCAAGGAACGCAGCCCCAGCATTTT
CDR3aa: CASSQGTQPQHF